The 6 T cell receptor beta chains in this list originate from one sample, sequenced in a study of post-analysis software for immune sequencing data. Study-level findings and limits: Comparison of patients with controls showed five TRBV segments more frequent in patients, TRBV5-6, TRBV5-1 and TRBV20-1 among them.

These receptors' antigens are unknown. Unique molecular identifiers featured in each of the TCR beta cDNA libraries. MiXCR, run by TCRdb on the PCR reads, gives a single entry per CDR3 protein. The data hold more than 500,000 distinct CDR3 sequences, with 34% observed a single time. Specimen: blood. The receptors were gathered from a girl aged 2-17 years with multiple sclerosis.

This clonotype was picked up a small number of times. The gene calls are TRBV6-4 and TRBJ2-4, with TRBD1 identical over 10 bases. Matching the DNA end better, TRBJ2-7 makes the J call doubtful. Germline CDR1 and CDR2: MRHNA and SNTAGT. The CDR3 contains 16 residues. The CDR3 sequence is CASSDSRDRGHYEQYF. CDR3 DNA sequence: TGTGCCAGCAGTGACTCAAGGGACAGGGGCCATTACGAGCAGTACTTC.

The rearrangement joins TRBV6-1 to TRBJ1-1, with a weak D call TRBD1 (5 bases). The CDR3 is 15 residues long. From germline, CDR1 is MNHNS and CDR2 SASEGT. The V end was cut by 2 bases, the J end by 3 bases, with 13 bases between. CDR3 sequence reads: CASSEYGGGDTEAFF. CDR3 coding DNA: TGTGCCAGCAGTGAATATGGGGGAGGGGACACTGAAGCTTTCTTT.

A few counts support this clonotype. This chain uses TRBV7-2 with TRBJ2-7; D may be TRBD1 (5 bases). CDR3 length equals 15 residues. Germline V gene lookup returns CDR1 SGHTA and CDR2 FQGNSA. The V gene lost 1 base and the J gene lost 2 bases, with 12 bases spanning the gap. Here the CDR3 reads CASSLEGRVPYEQYF. As DNA, the CDR3 is TGTGCCAGCAGCTTAGAGGGCAGGGTTCCCTACGAGCAGTACTTC. The whole variable domain, remainder taken from reference TRBV7-2 and TRBJ2-7, is GAGVSQSPSNKVTEKGKDVELRCDPISGHTALYWYRQSLGQGLEFLIYFQGNSAPDKSGLPSDRFSAERTGGSVSTLTIQRTQQEDSAVYLCASSLEGRVPYEQYFGPGTRLTVT.

V usage is TRBV20-1 and J usage is TRBJ1-1; 7 bases match TRBD1. This CDR3 region has 15 residues. Germline CDR1 DFQATT, CDR2 SNEGSKA (reference sequence). The V gene end was trimmed by 6 bases and the J gene end by 3 bases; junction bases not matched to a gene: 13. The CDR3 nucleotides are TGCAGTGCAAAACCGACAGGGAGGTATGACACTGAAGCTTTCTTT. Translation: CSAKPTGRYDTEAFF.

This chain connects TRBV28 to TRBJ1-4, with no clear D. Trimming took 6 bases from V and 5 from J, leaving 10 bases between them. The germline gives CDR1 MDHEN, CDR2 SYDVKM. The CDR3 totals 13 residues. CDR3: CASSPGGNEKLFF. CDR3 sequence (DNA): TGTGCCAGCAGCCCCGGCGGGAATGAAAAACTGTTTTTT.

This clonotype has just a few counts. The J gene is TRBJ2-3, the V gene TRBV4-2, with 10 bases matching TRBD2. From germline, CDR1 is LGHNA and CDR2 YNFKEQ. With V trimmed by 0 bases and J by 4 bases, 7 bases remained unmatched. The CDR3 covers 17 residues. The CDR3 coding sequence is TGTGCCAGCAGCCAAGACACTAGCGGGGAGATTGCAGATACGCAGTATTTT. Its translation is CASSQDTSGEIADTQYF.